This entry concerns a single TCR beta chain. This record comes from a study of T cell changes during pregnancy in multiple sclerosis. Some clones are missing from TCRdb's copy, which holds only in-frame ones; the method was immunoSEQ multiplex PCR. The sample yields under 40,000 clones, approximately 91% seen once. CDR3 length: 14 amino acids. Germline assignment: CDR1 SGHRS and CDR2 YFSETQ. V was trimmed by 2 bases and J by 5 bases, leaving 13 bases between them. The starting material was peripheral blood, obtained in the second trimester of pregnancy. The TCR sequence derives from a female donor in good health, enrolled as a control in a pregnancy study. The V call is TRBV5-1, the J call TRBJ2-5; D perhaps matches TRBD1 (6 bases). CDR3 residues: CASSFLGQGETQYF. CDR3 nucleotides: TGCGCCAGCAGCTTCTTGGGGCAGGGGGAGACCCAGTACTTC.